Below are 9 T cell receptor beta chains sequenced from a single sample in a study of yellow fever vaccine responses in identical twins. TCRdb re-called the RT-PCR reads with MiXCR, one entry per CDR3 protein. Altogether hundreds of distinct CDR3 sequences are present, 75% to 90% being singletons, with the ten largest covering around 23%. Here the sequenced sample was T cells from blood (PBMCs), unsorted or a sorted subset (not recorded which), taken before or after yellow fever vaccination (not recorded which). The receptors stem from a female donor who received the yellow fever vaccine.

CDR3 DNA sequence: TGCGCCAGCAGCCTCAGGACAGGGCAGTATGGCTACACCTTC. Protein sequence: CASSLRTGQYGYTF. The chain employs TRBV4-1 and TRBJ1-2; 8 bases line up with TRBD1. Germline-derived CDR1 and CDR2 are MGHRA and YSYEKL. The CDR3 contains 14 residues. The ends lost 4 bases at V and 5 bases at J; junction bases unmatched: 6.

This rearrangement joins TRBV10-2 to TRBJ2-7; D may be TRBD1 or TRBD2 (5 bases each). Germline CDR1 and CDR2: WSHSY and SAAADI. CDR3 length equals 16 residues. Trimming took off 3 bases at V and 1 base at J, with 16 bases between the two ends. For the CDR3, the DNA is TGCGCCAGCAGTGACAGTTGGGGCGGGTCTTCCTACGAGCAGTACTTC. Amino acids: CASSDSWGGSSYEQYF.

The CDR3 spells CASSHPRTTPNEQFF. CDR3 DNA: TGCGCCAGCAGTCACCCCCGGACTACACCCAATGAGCAGTTCTTC. V and J are TRBV23-1 and TRBJ2-1; D perhaps matches TRBD2 (6 bases). TRBV23-1 is given ORF status, its function remaining uncertain. Deletions cut 3 bases from V and 6 bases from J, with 15 bases between. The CDR3 length is 15 residues.

This chain uses TRBV7-3 with TRBJ2-1; 7 bases match TRBD1. The CDR3 extends over 13 amino acids. The V and J ends lost 4 bases and 9 bases, in that order; junction bases with no gene match: 6. CDR1 and CDR2 (germline): SGHTA, FQGTGA. For the CDR3, the DNA is TGTGCCAGCAGCTCCTACCGGACAGGTGAGCAGTTCTTC. It codes for CASSSYRTGEQFF.

For the CDR3, the DNA is TGTGCCAGCAGCTTAGTTGGGGACAGGCGGCCCTACAATGAGCAGTTCTTC. Translation gives CASSLVGDRRPYNEQFF. The chain couples TRBV11-3 to TRBJ2-1; 8 positions match TRBD1. From germline, CDR1 is SGHNT and CDR2 YENEEA. J gave up 2 bases and V 1 base, and 7 bases lay outside the gene matches. The CDR3 is 17 amino acids.

The V and J genes are TRBV12-3 or TRBV12-4 and TRBJ2-1, with a possible D match to TRBD2 (5 bases). Trimming took off 6 bases at V and 8 bases at J, with 14 bases between the two ends. The CDR3 is made up of 13 amino acids. The CDR3 region is CASSGSGWDEQFF. The CDR3 nucleotides are TGTGCCAGCAGCGGCAGCGGCTGGGATGAGCAGTTCTTC.

The chain combines TRBV30 with TRBJ1-2; no clear D gene. V gave up 3 bases and J gave up 4 bases, with 9 bases separating them. The length of the CDR3 is 12 residues. Per the germline V gene, CDR1 is GTSNPN and CDR2 is SVGIG (reference sequence). DNA for the CDR3: TGTGCCTGGAGGAAGGGAGGCTATGGCTACACCTTC. The encoded protein is CAWRKGGYGYTF.

This clonotype was detected once. The chain carries TRBV11-3 and TRBJ1-3; D gene ambiguous. Germline V gene sequence: CDR1 SGHNT, CDR2 YENEEA. CDR3 length equals 15 residues. The ends were cut back, 1 base at V and 0 bases at J, with 7 bases in the middle. CDR3 nucleotide sequence: TGTGCCAGCAGCTTAGGCACACGCTCTGGAAACACCATATATTTT. Translated: CASSLGTRSGNTIYF.

This clonotype was seen a handful of times. The chain employs TRBV10-1 and TRBJ1-6; D call uncertain. The CDR3 has 14 residues. Germline-derived CDR1 and CDR2 are WNHNN and SYGVQD (reference sequence). Trimming pared 5 bases from V and 10 bases from J, leaving 15 bases between. The CDR3 spells CASSTGIGTSPLHF. CDR3 in DNA: TGCGCCAGCAGTACCGGGATCGGTACATCACCCCTCCACTTT.